These 24 T cell receptor beta chains came from one sample sequenced in a study of identical twins. Via MiXCR, TCRdb re-called the 5' RACE reads, giving one row per CDR3 protein. The sample includes 690,000 or so distinct CDR3 sequences, 8.6% seen only once; the top ten take approximately 0.96%. This same sample was also part of a study on yellow fever vaccine responses in identical twins.

Sequenced input: PBMCs. Receptors originate from a woman under 30 in good health.

This clonotype appeared many times. For the CDR3, the DNA is TGTGCCAGCAGCCTCCTAGGTCCTCAAGAGACCCAGTACTTC. Translated, it gives CASSLLGPQETQYF. The V and J genes are TRBV7-8 and TRBJ2-5; D is uncertain. Germline V gives CDR1 SGHVS, CDR2 FQNEAQ. The CDR3 runs to 14 residues. V lost 5 bases and J lost 2, with 12 bases in between.

DNA for the CDR3: TGTGCCAGCAGCTCCGACCTACGCGGGGTGCAGTACTTC. Translation gives CASSSDLRGVQYF. V usage is TRBV11-1 and J usage is TRBJ2-7; TRBD2 might be the D (6 bases). V was clipped by 4 bases and J by 9 bases, with 16 bases between them. Germline V gives CDR1 SGHAT, CDR2 FQDESV (reference sequence). The CDR3 sequence is 13 residues long.

J is TRBJ2-2 and V is TRBV28; 11 bases are a match to TRBD2. CDR3 size: 18 residues. With 3 bases clipped from V and 4 bases from J, the junction kept 10 bases outside the gene matches. From germline, CDR1 is MDHEN and CDR2 SYDVKM. The CDR3 region has the DNA TGTGCCAGCAGTTTTTTTAGGGGACTAGCGGAATTCACCGGGGAGCTGTTTTTT. This gives the protein CASSFFRGLAEFTGELFF.

The chain combines TRBV1 with TRBJ2-7. TRBV1 is a pseudogene. The CDR3 is 16 residues long. The CDR3 loop reads CTSSLRGSKKSYEQYF. In DNA, the CDR3 is TGCACCAGCAGCCTTCGGGGAAGTAAAAAATCCTACGAGCAGTACTTC.

The rearrangement joins TRBV6-1 to TRBJ2-2; 12 bases line up with TRBD2. This CDR3 has 15 residues. V was pared by 6 bases and J by 6 bases, with 5 bases of the junction left unmatched. Germline V gene lookup returns CDR1 MNHNS and CDR2 SASEGT. The CDR3 DNA reads as TGTGCCAGCAGCCGACTAGCGGGAGTGTCCGGGGAGCTGTTTTTT. It codes for CASSRLAGVSGELFF.

V gene TRBV5-6 combines with J gene TRBJ2-3; D possibly matches TRBD1 or TRBD2 (5 bases each). CDR1 is SGHDT and CDR2 is YYEEEE in the germline V gene. The V end was cut by 1 base, the J end by 5 bases, with 11 bases between. The CDR3 loop spans 14 amino acids. CDR3 sequence (DNA): TGTGCCAGCAGCTTGTCCGGGGCTAGAGATACGCAGTATTTT. It encodes CASSLSGARDTQYF.

This clonotype was observed a few times. V and J are TRBV6-5 and TRBJ2-7; TRBD1 matches at 10 bases. The ends lost 6 bases at V and 6 bases at J; junction bases unmatched: 2. The germline V gene has CDR1 MNHEY and CDR2 SVGAGI. This CDR3 has 12 residues. The CDR3 loop is CASRGTGAEQYF. The CDR3 DNA sequence: TGTGCCAGCAGAGGGACAGGGGCCGAGCAGTACTTC.

V is TRBV19 and J is TRBJ2-3; no reliable D call. CDR1 LNHDA and CDR2 SQIVND come from the germline V gene (reference sequence). With 7 bases removed from V and 0 bases from J, the gap between germline ends came to 14 bases. The CDR3 is 15 amino acids. The CDR3 spells CASTPVPTSTDTQYF. The CDR3 region has the DNA TGTGCCAGTACCCCGGTTCCCACGAGCACAGATACGCAGTATTTT.

This clonotype was recorded many times. Mismatch with germline at one junction end may stem from a read error. The chain has TRBV5-1 and TRBJ2-3, with D possibly TRBD2 on 6 matching bases. The CDR3 runs 13 residues. The germline V gene encodes CDR1 SGHRS and CDR2 YFSETQ. The CDR3 DNA reads as TGTGCCAGCAGTAGCGGTGATACAGATACGCAGTATTTT. Residues: CASSSGDTDTQYF.

The chain has TRBV30 and TRBJ1-6; 7 bases are shared with TRBD1. The V gene's germline CDR1 is GTSNPN and CDR2 SVGIG (reference sequence). Trimming removed 6 bases from V and 2 bases from J; junction bases left unmatched: 7. This CDR3 region has 15 residues. In DNA form, the CDR3 reads TGTGCCTGCACCCCCAGGGGGACCTATAATTCACCCCTCCACTTT. It is translated as CACTPRGTYNSPLHF.

This clonotype was observed a handful of times. This chain uses TRBV12-3 or TRBV12-4 with TRBJ2-7; TRBD1 might be the D (5 bases). With 3 bases removed from V and 0 bases from J, the gap between germline ends came to 9 bases. The CDR3 length is 14 residues. The CDR3 protein is CASSFRVNSYEQYF. CDR3 bases: TGTGCCAGCAGTTTCAGGGTTAACTCCTACGAGCAGTACTTC.

This clonotype was seen many times. The chain has TRBV12-3 or TRBV12-4 and TRBJ1-1; D possibly corresponds to TRBD1 (6 bases). V dropped 6 bases and J dropped 1 base, with 9 bases sitting between them. The CDR3 runs to 13 residues. The CDR3 loop is CASRQQGNTEAFF. The CDR3 nucleotides read TGTGCCAGCAGACAACAGGGGAACACTGAAGCTTTCTTT.

This clonotype was detected a few times. The chain links TRBV24-1 to TRBJ2-7; D perhaps matches TRBD1 (5 bases). This CDR3 is 14 amino acids long. V was pared by 8 bases and J by 7 bases, with 20 bases between. Looked up from germline, CDR1 is KGHDR and CDR2 is SFDVKD. The CDR3 loop reads CATTHSGALCEQYF. The CDR3 nucleotides are TGTGCCACCACCCACAGTGGGGCACTTTGTGAGCAGTACTTC.

This clonotype was counted between two and nine times. The CDR3 loop reads CSAKGTSEYEQYF. DNA for the CDR3: TGCAGTGCAAAGGGGACTAGCGAATACGAGCAGTACTTC. The V gene is TRBV20-1, the J gene TRBJ2-7; 10 bases align to TRBD2. The V gene's germline CDR1 is DFQATT and CDR2 SNEGSKA (reference sequence). V trimming: 6 bases; J trimming: 4 bases; junction bases outside the gene matches: 6. This CDR3 spans 13 amino acids.

Only a few counts were recorded for this clonotype. The rearrangement uses TRBV24-1 and TRBJ2-3, with 9 bases lining up with TRBD2. The CDR3 loop spans 15 amino acids. The junction had 2 bases not matched to a gene; V was cut back by 1 base and J by 4 bases. Germline CDR1 reads KGHDR; CDR2 reads SFDVKD. Written as DNA, the CDR3 is TGTGCCACCAGTGATTTCGGCGGGGGGGCAGATACGCAGTATTTT. Translated, it gives CATSDFGGGADTQYF.

This clonotype has ten or more counts. The gene calls are TRBV12-3 or TRBV12-4 and TRBJ2-1; D call uncertain. The ends were cut back, 4 bases at V and 6 bases at J, with 16 bases in the middle. The length of the CDR3 is 15 residues. This CDR3 is CASSSARFLRNEQFF. DNA of the CDR3: TGTGCCAGCAGTTCCGCCAGATTCCTTCGCAATGAGCAGTTCTTC.

This clonotype came up once. This chain joins TRBV2 and TRBJ2-1; possible D gene TRBD2, 6 bases. Germline V gene sequence: CDR1 SNHLY, CDR2 FYNNEI. There are 14 residues in the CDR3. Deletions cut 10 bases from V and 8 bases from J, with 21 bases between. The CDR3 DNA reads TGTGCCACGAAACGGGACTTAGTGTTGGATGAGCAGTTCTTC. Protein: CATKRDLVLDEQFF.

V is TRBV12-3 or TRBV12-4 and J is TRBJ2-3; 10 nucleotides line up with TRBD2. After removal of 7 bases from V and 2 bases from J, the junction contained 9 bases not matched to a gene. The CDR3 spans 16 residues. CDR3 coding DNA: TGTGCCAGCATGAGTGGGCTAGCGGGAGCCACAGATACGCAGTATTTT. It specifies CASMSGLAGATDTQYF.

J is TRBJ2-3 and V is TRBV12-3 or TRBV12-4; maybe TRBD2 (6 bases). The CDR3 runs to 19 residues. Between the trimmed V and J ends, which lost 2 bases and 2 bases, there was a span of 23 bases. CDR3 protein: CASSLNSAGTYLTTDTQYF. The CDR3 DNA sequence: TGTGCCAGCAGTTTAAATTCGGCCGGGACTTACCTAACCACAGATACGCAGTATTTT.

The V and J genes are TRBV7-9 and TRBJ2-6; D is ambiguous. The CDR3 totals 16 residues. Trimming stripped 2 bases from V and 0 bases from J, with 8 bases between. Germline V gene lookup returns CDR1 SEHNR and CDR2 FQNEAQ (reference sequence). This CDR3 is CASSLRNSSGANVLTF. CDR3 nucleotides: TGTGCCAGCAGCTTACGAAATTCCTCTGGGGCCAACGTCCTGACTTTC.

This clonotype was detected only a few times. The chain employs TRBV28 and TRBJ1-2; TRBD1 is a possible D gene (6 bases). Per the germline V gene, CDR1 is MDHEN and CDR2 is SYDVKM. This CDR3 is 13 amino acids long. The V end was cut by 5 bases, the J end by 6 bases, with 13 bases between. CDR3 in amino acids: CASSIQGTHGYTF. For the CDR3, the DNA is TGTGCCAGCAGTATACAGGGAACCCATGGCTACACCTTC.

The table lists this clonotype with a few counts. The gene calls are TRBV13 and TRBJ2-1; D gene uncertain. Trimming left V 1 base short and J 6 bases short, with 10 bases between. The germline V gene encodes CDR1 PRHDT and CDR2 FYEKMQ (reference sequence). The CDR3 consists of 14 residues. The CDR3 region is CASSLARESNEQFF. DNA for the CDR3: TGTGCCAGCAGCTTAGCTCGCGAGAGCAATGAGCAGTTCTTC.

This clonotype was seen more than once but under ten times. The chain uses TRBV6-5 and TRBJ2-3; tentatively, D is TRBD1 or TRBD2 (5 bases each). The CDR3 runs 15 residues. The V end lost 2 bases, the J end lost 3 bases, and 12 bases lay between the germline ends. Germline V gene sequence: CDR1 MNHEY, CDR2 SVGAGI. CDR3 nucleotides: TGTGCCAGCAGTTACGAGGGGCTGAGGACAGATACGCAGTATTTT. It translates to CASSYEGLRTDTQYF.

The sample holds a few counts of this clonotype. This rearrangement joins TRBV11-1 to TRBJ2-1; D possibly corresponds to TRBD2 (8 bases). The CDR3 sequence is 19 residues long. V gave up 6 bases and J gave up 7 bases, with 31 bases separating them. Germline values: CDR1 SGHAT, CDR2 FQDESV (reference sequence). The CDR3 spells CASRLRDRDLAGHGNEQFF. The CDR3 nucleotides are TGTGCCAGCAGACTTAGAGACAGGGACCTAGCGGGCCATGGGAATGAGCAGTTCTTC.